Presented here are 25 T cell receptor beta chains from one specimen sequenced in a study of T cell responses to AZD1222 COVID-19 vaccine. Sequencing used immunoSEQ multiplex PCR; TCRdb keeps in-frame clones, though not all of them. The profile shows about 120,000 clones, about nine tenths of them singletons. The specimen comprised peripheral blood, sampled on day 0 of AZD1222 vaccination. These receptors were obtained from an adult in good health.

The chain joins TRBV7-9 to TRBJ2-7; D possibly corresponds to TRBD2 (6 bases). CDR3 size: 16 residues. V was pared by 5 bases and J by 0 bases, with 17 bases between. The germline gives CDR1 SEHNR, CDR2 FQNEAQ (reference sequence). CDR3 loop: CASSRSGSPFSYEQYF. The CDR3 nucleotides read TGTGCCAGCAGCCGATCCGGGAGCCCATTCTCCTACGAGCAGTACTTC.

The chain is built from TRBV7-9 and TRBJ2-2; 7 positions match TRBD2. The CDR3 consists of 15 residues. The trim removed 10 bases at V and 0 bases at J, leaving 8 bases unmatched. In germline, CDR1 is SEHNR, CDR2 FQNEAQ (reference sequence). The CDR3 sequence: CATRLGGANTGELFF. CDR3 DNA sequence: TGTGCCACCAGACTTGGGGGGGCGAACACCGGGGAGCTGTTTTTT.

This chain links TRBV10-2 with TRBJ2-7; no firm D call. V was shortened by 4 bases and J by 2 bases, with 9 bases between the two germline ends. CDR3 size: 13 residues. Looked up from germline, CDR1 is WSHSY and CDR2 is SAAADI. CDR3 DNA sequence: TGCGCCAGCAGTGCCGATCGGGCCTACGAGCAGTACTTC. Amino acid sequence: CASSADRAYEQYF.

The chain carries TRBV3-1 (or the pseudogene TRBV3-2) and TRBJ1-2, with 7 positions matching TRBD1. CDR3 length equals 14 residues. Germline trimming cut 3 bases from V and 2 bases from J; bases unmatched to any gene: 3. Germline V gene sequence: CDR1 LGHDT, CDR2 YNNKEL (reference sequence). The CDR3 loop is CASSQQTGNYGYTF. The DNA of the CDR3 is TGTGCCAGCAGCCAGCAGACAGGGAACTATGGCTACACCTTC.

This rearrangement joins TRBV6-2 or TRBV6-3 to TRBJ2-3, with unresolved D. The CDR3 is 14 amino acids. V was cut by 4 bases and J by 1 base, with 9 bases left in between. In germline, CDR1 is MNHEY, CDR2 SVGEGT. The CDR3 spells CASSSSVGTDTQYF. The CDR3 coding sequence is TGTGCCAGCAGTTCCAGCGTGGGCACAGATACGCAGTATTTT.

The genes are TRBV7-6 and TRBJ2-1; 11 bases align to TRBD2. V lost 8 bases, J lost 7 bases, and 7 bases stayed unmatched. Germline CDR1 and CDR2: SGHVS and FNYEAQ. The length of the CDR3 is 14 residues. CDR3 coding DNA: TGTGCCAGCCTTAGCGGGGGGGCGTCTAATGAGCAGTTCTTC. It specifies CASLSGGASNEQFF.

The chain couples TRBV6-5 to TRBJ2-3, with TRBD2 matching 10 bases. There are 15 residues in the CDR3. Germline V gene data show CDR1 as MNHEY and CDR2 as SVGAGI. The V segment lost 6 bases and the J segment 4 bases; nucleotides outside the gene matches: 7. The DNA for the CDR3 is TGTGCCAGCAGCCGACCAGCGGGAGGGCCAGATACGCAGTATTTT. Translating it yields CASSRPAGGPDTQYF.

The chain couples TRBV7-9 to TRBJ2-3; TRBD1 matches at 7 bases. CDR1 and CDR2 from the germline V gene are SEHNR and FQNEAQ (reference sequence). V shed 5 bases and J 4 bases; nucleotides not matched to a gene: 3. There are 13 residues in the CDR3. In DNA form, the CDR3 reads TGTGCCAGCAGCACACAGGGGCCAGATACGCAGTATTTT. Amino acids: CASSTQGPDTQYF.

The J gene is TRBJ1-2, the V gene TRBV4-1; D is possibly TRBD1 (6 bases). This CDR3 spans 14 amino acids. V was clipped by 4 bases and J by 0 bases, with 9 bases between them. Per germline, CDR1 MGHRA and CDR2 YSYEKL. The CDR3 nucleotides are TGCGCCAGCAGCCTGGGACACGCTAACTATGGCTACACCTTC. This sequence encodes CASSLGHANYGYTF.

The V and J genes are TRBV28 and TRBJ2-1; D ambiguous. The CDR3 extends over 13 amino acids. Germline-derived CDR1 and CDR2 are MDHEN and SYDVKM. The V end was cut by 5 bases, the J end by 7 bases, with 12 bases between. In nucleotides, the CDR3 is TGTGCCAGCAGTCCATCCGACTTTAATGAGCAGTTCTTC. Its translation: CASSPSDFNEQFF. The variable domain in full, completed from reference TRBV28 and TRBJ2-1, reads DVKVTQSSRYLVKRTGEKVFLECVQDMDHENMFWYRQDPGLGLRLIYFSYDVKMKEKGDIPEGYSVSREKKERFSLILESASTNQTSMYLCASSPSDFNEQFFGPGTRLTVL.

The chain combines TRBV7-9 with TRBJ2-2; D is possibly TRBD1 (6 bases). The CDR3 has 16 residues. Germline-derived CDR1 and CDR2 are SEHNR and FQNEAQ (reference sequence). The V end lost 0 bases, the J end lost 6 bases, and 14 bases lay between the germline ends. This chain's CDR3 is CASSLAGGRGSGELFF. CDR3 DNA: TGTGCCAGCAGCTTAGCCGGCGGCAGGGGTTCCGGGGAGCTGTTTTTT.

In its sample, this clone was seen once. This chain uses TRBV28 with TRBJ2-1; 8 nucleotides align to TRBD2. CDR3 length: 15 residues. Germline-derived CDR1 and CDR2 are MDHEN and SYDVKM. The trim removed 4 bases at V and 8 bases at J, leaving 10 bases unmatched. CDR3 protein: CASSSPAGGFDEQFF. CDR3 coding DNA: TGTGCCAGCAGTTCCCCGGCGGGGGGCTTCGATGAGCAGTTCTTC. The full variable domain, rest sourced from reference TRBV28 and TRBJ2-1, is DVKVTQSSRYLVKRTGEKVFLECVQDMDHENMFWYRQDPGLGLRLIYFSYDVKMKEKGDIPEGYSVSREKKERFSLILESASTNQTSMYLCASSSPAGGFDEQFFGPGTRLTVL.

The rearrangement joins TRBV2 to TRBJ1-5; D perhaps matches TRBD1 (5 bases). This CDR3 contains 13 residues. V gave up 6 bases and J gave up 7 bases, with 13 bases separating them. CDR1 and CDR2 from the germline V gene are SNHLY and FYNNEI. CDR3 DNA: TGTGCCAGCAGGTGGGAGGGACGCCAGCCCCAGCATTTT. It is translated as CASRWEGRQPQHF.

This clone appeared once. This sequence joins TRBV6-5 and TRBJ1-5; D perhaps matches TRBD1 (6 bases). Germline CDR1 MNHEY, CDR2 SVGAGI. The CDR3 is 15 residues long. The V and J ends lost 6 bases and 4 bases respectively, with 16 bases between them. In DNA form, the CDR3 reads TGTGCCAGCAGACCCCCGGGACATGCGAATCAGCCCCAGCATTTT. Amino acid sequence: CASRPPGHANQPQHF.

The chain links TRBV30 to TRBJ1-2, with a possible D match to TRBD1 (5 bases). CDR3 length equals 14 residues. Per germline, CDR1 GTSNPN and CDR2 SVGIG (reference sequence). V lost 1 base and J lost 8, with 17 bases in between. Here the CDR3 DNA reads TGTGCCTGGAGTGGAGGAAGGGGATTTCACGGCTACACCTTC. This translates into CAWSGGRGFHGYTF. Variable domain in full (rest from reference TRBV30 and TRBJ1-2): SQTIHQWPATLVQPVGSPLSLECTVEGTSNPNLYWYRQAAGRGLQLLFYSVGIGQISSEVPQNLSASRPQDRQFILSSKKLLLSDSGFYLCAWSGGRGFHGYTFGSGTRLTVV.

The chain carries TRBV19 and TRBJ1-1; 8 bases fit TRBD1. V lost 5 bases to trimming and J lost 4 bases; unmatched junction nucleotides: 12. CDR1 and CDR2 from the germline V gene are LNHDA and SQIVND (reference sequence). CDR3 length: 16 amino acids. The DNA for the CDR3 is TGTGCCAGTAGTCCCGGGACAGGTGGTTTGGGCACTGAAGCTTTCTTT. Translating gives CASSPGTGGLGTEAFF.

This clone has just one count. The CDR3: CARQESGREYGYTF. Here the CDR3 DNA reads TGTGCCAGGCAAGAAAGTGGCAGAGAATATGGCTACACCTTC. The chain uses TRBV2 and TRBJ1-2; the D is unclear. The V gene lost 9 bases and the J gene lost 5 bases, with 19 bases spanning the gap. The CDR3 has 14 amino acids. Germline V gives CDR1 SNHLY, CDR2 FYNNEI.

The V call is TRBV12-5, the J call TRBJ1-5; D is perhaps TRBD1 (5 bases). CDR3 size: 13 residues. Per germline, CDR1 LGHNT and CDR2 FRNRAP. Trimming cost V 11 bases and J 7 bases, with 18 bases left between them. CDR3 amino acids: CAPVGDSWQPQHF. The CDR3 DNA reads TGTGCTCCGGTGGGGGACTCGTGGCAGCCCCAGCATTTT.

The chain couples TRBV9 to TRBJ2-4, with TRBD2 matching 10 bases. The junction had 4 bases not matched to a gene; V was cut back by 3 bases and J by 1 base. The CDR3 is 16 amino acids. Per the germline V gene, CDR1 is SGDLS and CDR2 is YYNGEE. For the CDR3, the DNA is TGTGCCAGCAGCGGACTAGCGGGTGGGGCCAAAAACATTCAGTACTTC. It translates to CASSGLAGGAKNIQYF.

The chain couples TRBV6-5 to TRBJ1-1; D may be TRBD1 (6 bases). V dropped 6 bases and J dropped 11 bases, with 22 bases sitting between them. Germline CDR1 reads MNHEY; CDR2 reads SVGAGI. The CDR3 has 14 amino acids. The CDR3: CASRIPGAYREAFF. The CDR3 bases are TGTGCCAGCAGGATCCCAGGGGCCTATCGTGAGGCTTTCTTT.

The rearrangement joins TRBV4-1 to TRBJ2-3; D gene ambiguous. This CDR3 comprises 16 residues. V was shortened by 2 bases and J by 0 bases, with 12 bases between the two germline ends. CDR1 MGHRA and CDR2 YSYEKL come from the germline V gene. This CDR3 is CASSQWTGTSTDTQYF. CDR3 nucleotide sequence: TGCGCCAGCAGCCAATGGACCGGAACCAGCACAGATACGCAGTATTTT.

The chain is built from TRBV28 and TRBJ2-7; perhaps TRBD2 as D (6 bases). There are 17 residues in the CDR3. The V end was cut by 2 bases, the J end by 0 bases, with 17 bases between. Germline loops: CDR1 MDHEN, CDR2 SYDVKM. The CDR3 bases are TGTGCCAGCAGTTTACCCTCGGAGGGTAGCAGCTCCTACGAGCAGTACTTC. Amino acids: CASSLPSEGSSSYEQYF.

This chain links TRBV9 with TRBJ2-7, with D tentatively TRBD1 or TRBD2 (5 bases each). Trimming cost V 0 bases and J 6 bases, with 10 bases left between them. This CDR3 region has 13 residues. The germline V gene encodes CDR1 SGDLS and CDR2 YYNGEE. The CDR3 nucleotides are TGTGCCAGCAGCGTAGCCGGGGCCCGCGAGCAGTACTTC. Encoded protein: CASSVAGAREQYF.

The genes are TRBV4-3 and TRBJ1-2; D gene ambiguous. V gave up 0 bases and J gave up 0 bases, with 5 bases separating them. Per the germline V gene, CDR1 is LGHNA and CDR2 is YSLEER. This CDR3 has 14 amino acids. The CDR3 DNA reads TGCGCCAGCAGCCAAGATCGCACTAACTATGGCTACACCTTC. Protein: CASSQDRTNYGYTF.

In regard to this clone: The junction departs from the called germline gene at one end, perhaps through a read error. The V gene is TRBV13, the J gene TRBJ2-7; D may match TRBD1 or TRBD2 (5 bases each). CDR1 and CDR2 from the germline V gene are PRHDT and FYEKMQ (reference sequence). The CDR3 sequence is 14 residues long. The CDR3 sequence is CASSLGASLLEQYF. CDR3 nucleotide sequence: TGTGCCAGCAGCCTAGGGGCTAGCCTCCTCGAGCAGTACTTC.